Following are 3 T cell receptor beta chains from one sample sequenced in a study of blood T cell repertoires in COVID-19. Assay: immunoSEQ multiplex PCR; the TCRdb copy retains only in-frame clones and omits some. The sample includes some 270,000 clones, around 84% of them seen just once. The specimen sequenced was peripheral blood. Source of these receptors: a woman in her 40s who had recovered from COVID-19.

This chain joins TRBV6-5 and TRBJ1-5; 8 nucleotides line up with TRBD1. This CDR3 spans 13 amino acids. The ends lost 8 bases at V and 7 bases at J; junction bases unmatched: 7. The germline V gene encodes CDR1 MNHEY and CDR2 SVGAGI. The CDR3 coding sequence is TGTGCCAGCCGGGGCACAGGGGGACAGCCCCAGCATTTT. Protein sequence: CASRGTGGQPQHF.

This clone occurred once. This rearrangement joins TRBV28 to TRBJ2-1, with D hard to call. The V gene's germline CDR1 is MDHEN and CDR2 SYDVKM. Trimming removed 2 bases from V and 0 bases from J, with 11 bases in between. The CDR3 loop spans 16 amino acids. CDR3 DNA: TGTGCCAGCAGTTTAGGGCATACGAGCTCCTACAATGAGCAGTTCTTC. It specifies CASSLGHTSSYNEQFF.

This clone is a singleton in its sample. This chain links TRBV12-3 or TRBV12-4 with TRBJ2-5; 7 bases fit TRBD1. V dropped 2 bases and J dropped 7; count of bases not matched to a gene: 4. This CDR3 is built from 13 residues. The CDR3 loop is CASSLRDSGTQYF. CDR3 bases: TGTGCCAGCAGTTTACGGGACAGTGGGACCCAGTACTTC.